Below, 15 T cell receptor beta chains from the same sample are listed, as sequenced in a study of cytomegalovirus exposure and HLA in healthy donors. In the PCR, 60 Vbeta and 13 Jbeta primers were used. Profiling relied on immunoSEQ multiplex PCR, and the TCRdb table lists in-frame clones only, not all of them. The sample consists of approximately 110,000 clones, roughly four fifths of them appearing once. The sequencing sample was made of PBMCs. These receptors all stem from a man in his thirties or forties in good health and CMV-seropositive.

This clone has a single count. The chain recombines TRBV19 with TRBJ1-2; D is ambiguous. Per the germline V gene, CDR1 is LNHDA and CDR2 is SQIVND (reference sequence). The CDR3 runs to 13 residues. V lost 3 bases and J lost 4, with 9 bases in between. Written as DNA, the CDR3 is TGTGCCAGTAGTATTAAGACATTCTATGGCTACACCTTC. Its translation: CASSIKTFYGYTF.

This clone was seen only a few times. CDR3 DNA sequence: TGCGCCAGCAGCCCGACAGGTTTAAGGGGCACTGAAGCTTTCTTT. Amino acids: CASSPTGLRGTEAFF. The chain joins TRBV4-1 to TRBJ1-1, with a tentative D call TRBD1 (6 bases). The CDR3 is 15 amino acids. V was shortened by 4 bases and J by 4 bases, with 16 bases between the two germline ends. Germline-derived CDR1 and CDR2 are MGHRA and YSYEKL.

This clone was recorded a few times. This chain links TRBV7-9 with TRBJ2-7; D may be TRBD2 (5 bases). Germline V gives CDR1 SEHNR, CDR2 FQNEAQ (reference sequence). Between the trimmed V and J ends, which lost 4 bases and 1 base, there was a span of 8 bases. The length of the CDR3 is 13 residues. The CDR3 loop reads CASSSGISYEQYF. The CDR3 nucleotides are TGTGCCAGCAGCTCCGGGATTTCCTACGAGCAGTACTTC.

The chain combines TRBV5-1 with TRBJ2-3; TRBD2 matches 10 bases. This CDR3 has 17 residues. V lost 4 bases to trimming and J lost 8 bases; unmatched junction nucleotides: 16. Germline V CDR1 and CDR2: SGHRS, YFSETQ. The CDR3 DNA is TGCGCCAGCAGCCTGACCCCGGGAGCGGGGGGGCGGGGTACGCAGTATTTT. It specifies CASSLTPGAGGRGTQYF.

The chain employs TRBV19 and TRBJ1-2; the match to TRBD1 covers 8 bases. J was trimmed by 7 bases and V by 7 bases; bases with no gene match: 11. Germline V lookup: CDR1 LNHDA, CDR2 SQIVND (reference sequence). CDR3 size: 14 residues. CDR3 coding DNA: TGTGCCAGTACCCCAGCGGACAGGGTCGTTGGCTACACCTTC. Encoded protein: CASTPADRVVGYTF.

This CDR3 is CASSFQGTEAFF. In DNA form, the CDR3 reads TGTGCCAGTAGTTTTCAGGGCACTGAAGCTTTCTTT. The chain joins TRBV19 to TRBJ1-1, with D possibly being TRBD1 (5 bases). This CDR3 contains 12 residues. From germline, CDR1 is LNHDA and CDR2 SQIVND (reference sequence). The ends were cut back, 5 bases at V and 4 bases at J, with 8 bases in the middle. The variable domain in full, with the rest retrieved from reference TRBV19 and TRBJ1-1, is DGGITQSPKYLFRKEGQNVTLSCEQNLNHDAMYWYRQDPGQGLRLIYYSQIVNDFQKGDIAEGYSVSREKKESFPLTVTSAQKNPTAFYLCASSFQGTEAFFGQGTRLTVV.

The count of this clone is one. V usage is TRBV10-1 and J usage is TRBJ2-3, with D unclear. The CDR3 consists of 13 residues. Germline V gene data show CDR1 as WNHNN and CDR2 as SYGVQD (reference sequence). V gave up 0 bases and J gave up 4 bases, with 5 bases separating them. The CDR3 DNA reads as TGCGCCAGCAGTGAGTCACTTCCAGATACGCAGTATTTT. As protein: CASSESLPDTQYF.

In the case of this clone: One junction end disagrees with the germline gene, perhaps due to a read error. The chain links TRBV7-8 to TRBJ2-2; possibly TRBD1 or TRBD2 for D (5 bases each). Germline CDR1 is SGHVS and CDR2 is FQNEAQ. The CDR3 contains 18 residues. The CDR3: CASILGERIPTNTGELFF. The CDR3 DNA sequence: TGTGCCAGCATCTTAGGGGAGAGGATACCCACGAACACCGGGGAGCTGTTTTTT.

The J gene is TRBJ2-1, the V gene TRBV18, with D unclear. V gave up 3 bases and J gave up 0 bases, with 9 bases separating them. Germline CDR1 KGHSH, CDR2 LQKENI. The CDR3 covers 15 residues. This chain's CDR3 is CASSPRSSSYNEQFF. CDR3 in DNA: TGTGCCAGCTCACCCCGGTCAAGCTCCTACAATGAGCAGTTCTTC.

The V gene is TRBV10-1, the J gene TRBJ2-1; 15 bases are shared with TRBD2. With V trimmed by 6 bases and J by 6 bases, 6 bases remained unmatched. The CDR3 is 16 amino acids. Germline V CDR1 and CDR2: WNHNN, SYGVQD (reference sequence). CDR3 amino acids: CASSWTSGRVGNEQFF. The CDR3 DNA sequence: TGCGCCAGCAGCTGGACTAGCGGGAGGGTAGGCAATGAGCAGTTCTTC.

The chain has TRBV4-2 and TRBJ2-2, with TRBD1 identical over 8 bases. The germline CDR1 and CDR2 sequences are LGHNA and YNFKEQ. CDR3 length equals 15 residues. The junction had 3 bases not matched to a gene; V was cut back by 0 bases and J by 6 bases. CDR3 DNA: TGTGCCAGCAGCCAAGATCAGACAGGGGCCGGGGAGCTGTTTTTT. It specifies CASSQDQTGAGELFF.

The chain uses TRBV4-1 and TRBJ1-3; TRBD1 aligns across 10 bases. The CDR3 loop spans 15 amino acids. V dropped 4 bases and J dropped 2; count of bases not matched to a gene: 2. Per the germline V gene, CDR1 is MGHRA and CDR2 is YSYEKL. The CDR3 bases are TGCGCCAGCAGCCCCGGGACAGGGGCTGGAAACACCATATATTTT. It yields the protein CASSPGTGAGNTIYF.

The rearrangement links TRBV15 to TRBJ1-5; no definite D call. Germline CDR1 is LNHNV and CDR2 is YYDKDF (reference sequence). V lost 5 bases to trimming and J lost 8 bases, with 13 bases between them. The CDR3 totals 13 residues. CDR3: CATSPRRDEPQHF. CDR3 DNA sequence: TGTGCCACCAGCCCTCGGAGGGATGAGCCCCAGCATTTT.

The chain employs TRBV21-1 and TRBJ2-1; no DNA check was done on the table's D call, TRBD2. TRBV21-1 is deemed a pseudogene. CDR3 length: 13 residues. The CDR3 loop is CASSKGSPNEQFF. The CDR3 coding sequence is TGTGCCAGCAGCAAAGGGAGCCCGAATGAGCAGTTCTTC.

This chain joins TRBV4-2 and TRBJ1-2, with D perhaps TRBD1 (5 bases). CDR3 length equals 14 residues. With 4 bases removed from V and 2 bases from J, the gap between germline ends came to 11 bases. Per the germline V gene, CDR1 is LGHNA and CDR2 is YNFKEQ. CDR3 DNA: TGTGCCAGCAGCCCGGGGGACTCCAACTATGGCTACACCTTC. This codes for CASSPGDSNYGYTF.